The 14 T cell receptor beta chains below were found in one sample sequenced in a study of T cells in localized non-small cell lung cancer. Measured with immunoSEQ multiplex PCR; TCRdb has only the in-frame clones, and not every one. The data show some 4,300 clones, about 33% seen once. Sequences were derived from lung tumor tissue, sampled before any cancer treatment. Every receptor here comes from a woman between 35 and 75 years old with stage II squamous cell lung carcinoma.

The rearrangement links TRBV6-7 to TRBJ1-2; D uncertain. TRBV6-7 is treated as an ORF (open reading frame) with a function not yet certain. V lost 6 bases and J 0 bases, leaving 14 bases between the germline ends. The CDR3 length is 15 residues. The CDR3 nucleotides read TGTGCCAGCAGGGTCGGCGGGAAAGCTAACTATGGCTACACCTTC. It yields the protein CASRVGGKANYGYTF.

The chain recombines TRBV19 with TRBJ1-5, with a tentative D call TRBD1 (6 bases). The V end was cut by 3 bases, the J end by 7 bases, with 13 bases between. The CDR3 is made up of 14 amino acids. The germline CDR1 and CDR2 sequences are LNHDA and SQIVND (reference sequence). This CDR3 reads CASSMGQGWQPQHF. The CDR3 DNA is TGTGCCAGTAGTATGGGGCAGGGGTGGCAGCCCCAGCATTTT.

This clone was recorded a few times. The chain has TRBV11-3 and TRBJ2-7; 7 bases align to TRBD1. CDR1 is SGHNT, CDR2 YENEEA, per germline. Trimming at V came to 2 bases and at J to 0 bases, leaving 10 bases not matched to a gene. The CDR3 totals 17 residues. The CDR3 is CASSLPKGTVSSYEQYF. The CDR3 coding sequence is TGTGCCAGCAGCTTACCTAAAGGGACAGTAAGCTCCTACGAGCAGTACTTC.

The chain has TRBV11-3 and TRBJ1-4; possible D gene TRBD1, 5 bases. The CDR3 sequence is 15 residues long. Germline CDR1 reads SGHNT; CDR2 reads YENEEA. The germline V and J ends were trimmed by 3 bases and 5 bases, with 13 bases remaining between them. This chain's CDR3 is CASSLRGRGNEKLFF. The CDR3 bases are TGTGCCAGCAGCTTGAGGGGCCGGGGGAATGAAAAACTGTTTTTT. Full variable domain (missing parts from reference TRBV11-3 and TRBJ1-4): EAGVVQSPRYKIIEKKQPVAFWCNPISGHNTLYWYLQNLGQGPELLIRYENEEAVDDSQLPKDRFSAERLKGVDSTLKIQPAELGDSAVYLCASSLRGRGNEKLFFGSGTQLSVL.

The CDR3 reads CASSLAGTGGNEQFF. The CDR3 region has the DNA TGCGCCAGCAGCTTGGCCGGGACAGGGGGCAATGAGCAGTTCTTC. The chain links TRBV5-1 to TRBJ2-1, with 11 bases that match TRBD1. Germline CDR1 reads SGHRS; CDR2 reads YFSETQ. This CDR3 is 15 amino acids long. After removal of 0 bases from V and 6 bases from J, the junction contained 2 bases not matched to a gene.

The CDR3 region is CASSPPTESYGYTF. In nucleotides, the CDR3 is TGTGCCAGCTCACCACCGACTGAGAGCTATGGCTACACCTTC. The V call is TRBV18, the J call TRBJ1-2; unclear D gene. V was cut by 0 bases and J by 4 bases, with 9 bases left in between. CDR1 is KGHSH and CDR2 is LQKENI in the germline V gene. The CDR3 is made up of 14 amino acids.

The CDR3 loop reads CAISSGGRTEAFF. The CDR3 nucleotides read TGTGCCATCAGTTCAGGGGGCCGAACTGAAGCTTTCTTT. V usage is TRBV10-3 and J usage is TRBJ1-1; 8 nucleotides align to TRBD1. V shed 5 bases, J shed 5 bases, and the junction held 4 bases outside the gene matches. The germline gives CDR1 ENHRY, CDR2 SYGVKD. The CDR3 consists of 13 residues.

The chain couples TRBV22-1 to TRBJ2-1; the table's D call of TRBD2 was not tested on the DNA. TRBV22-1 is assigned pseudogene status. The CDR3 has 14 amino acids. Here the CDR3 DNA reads TGTGCCAGCAGACCATCGGGCTCCTACAATGAGCAGTTCTTC. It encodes CASRPSGSYNEQFF.

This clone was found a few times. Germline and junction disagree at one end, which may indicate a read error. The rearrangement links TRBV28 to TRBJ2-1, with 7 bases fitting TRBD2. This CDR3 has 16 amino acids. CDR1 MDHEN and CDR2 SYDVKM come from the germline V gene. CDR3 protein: CASSPPGSELANRGIF. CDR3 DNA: TGTGCCAGCAGTCCCCCAGGGTCCGAACTAGCGAATAGAGGGATCTTC.

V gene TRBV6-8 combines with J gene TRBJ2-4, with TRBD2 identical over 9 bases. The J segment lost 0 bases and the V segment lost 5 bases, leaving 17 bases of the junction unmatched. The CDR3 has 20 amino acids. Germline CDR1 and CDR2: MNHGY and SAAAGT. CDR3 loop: CASSGNLAGAGGRAKNIQYF. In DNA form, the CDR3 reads TGTGCCAGCAGTGGGAACTTAGCGGGAGCTGGGGGGAGAGCCAAAAACATTCAGTACTTC.

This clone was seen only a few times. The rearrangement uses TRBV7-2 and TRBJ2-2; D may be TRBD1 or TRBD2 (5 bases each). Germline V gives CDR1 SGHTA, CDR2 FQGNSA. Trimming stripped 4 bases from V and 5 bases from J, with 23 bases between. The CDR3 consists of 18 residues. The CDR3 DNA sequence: TGTGCCAGCAGCTCTCCGATGGCGTGGGGGAGTGGAACCGGGGAGCTGTTTTTT. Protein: CASSSPMAWGSGTGELFF.

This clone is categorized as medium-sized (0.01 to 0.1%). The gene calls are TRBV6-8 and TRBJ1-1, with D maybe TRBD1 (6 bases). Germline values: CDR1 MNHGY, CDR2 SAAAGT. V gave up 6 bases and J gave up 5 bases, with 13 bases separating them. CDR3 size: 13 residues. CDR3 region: CASSQDSWTEAFF. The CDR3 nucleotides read TGTGCCAGCAGCCAGGACAGTTGGACTGAAGCTTTCTTT.

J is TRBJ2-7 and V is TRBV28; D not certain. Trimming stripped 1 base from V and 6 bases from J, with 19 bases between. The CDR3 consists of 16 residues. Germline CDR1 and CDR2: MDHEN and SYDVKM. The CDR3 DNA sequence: TGTGCCAGCAGTTTATCCCCTCCCACCCGGGCTTCCGAGCAGTACTTC. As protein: CASSLSPPTRASEQYF.

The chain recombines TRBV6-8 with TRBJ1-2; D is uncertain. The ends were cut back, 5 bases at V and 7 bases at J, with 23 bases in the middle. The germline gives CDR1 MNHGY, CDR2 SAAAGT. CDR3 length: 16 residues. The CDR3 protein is CASSDPIDKEVCGYTF. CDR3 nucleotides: TGTGCCAGCAGTGACCCCATTGACAAGGAGGTCTGTGGCTACACCTTC.